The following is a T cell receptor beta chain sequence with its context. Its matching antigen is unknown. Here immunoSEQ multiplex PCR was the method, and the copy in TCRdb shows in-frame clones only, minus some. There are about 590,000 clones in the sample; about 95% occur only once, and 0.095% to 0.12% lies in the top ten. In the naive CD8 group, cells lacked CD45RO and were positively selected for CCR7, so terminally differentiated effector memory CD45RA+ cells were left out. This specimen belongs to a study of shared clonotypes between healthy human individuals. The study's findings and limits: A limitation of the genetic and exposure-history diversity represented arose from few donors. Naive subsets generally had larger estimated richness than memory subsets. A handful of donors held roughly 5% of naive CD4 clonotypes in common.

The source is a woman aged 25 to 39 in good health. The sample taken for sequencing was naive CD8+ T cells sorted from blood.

The CDR3 reads CASSSRGPLGTEAFF. The DNA of the CDR3 is TGTGCCAGCAGTTCCAGGGGGCCCTTAGGGACTGAAGCTTTCTTT. The chain joins TRBV27 to TRBJ1-1; the match to TRBD1 covers 8 bases. This CDR3 contains 15 residues. Trimming removed 4 bases from V and 5 bases from J; junction bases left unmatched: 9. Germline loops: CDR1 MNHEY, CDR2 SMNVEV (reference sequence).